This T cell receptor (beta chain) was captured by sequencing in a study of graft-versus-host responses after intestinal transplantation. Study summary: Following induction with anti-thymocyte globulin, all recipients were given tacrolimus and steroids for around three years.

V was trimmed by 2 bases and J by 0 bases, leaving 7 bases between them. Germline V gene lookup returns CDR1 SGHDT and CDR2 YYEEEE. CDR3 size: 14 residues. The graft tissue was processed, and this released both intraepithelial and lamina propria lymphocytes. This table comes from immunoSEQ multiplex PCR, and its TCRdb copy is limited to in-frame clones, with some not included. The sample has around 37,000 clones, around 90% seen once; the top ten hold more than 15%. The sequence came from a human patient who received an intestinal transplant, so some T cells may come from the graft donor. Here the sequenced sample was ileum tissue, taken almost 210 days after intestinal transplant. This chain connects TRBV5-6 to TRBJ2-3, with D possibly matching TRBD1 (6 bases). The CDR3 nucleotides are TGTGCCAGCAGCTTCGGACAGAGCACAGATACGCAGTATTTT. This sequence encodes CASSFGQSTDTQYF.